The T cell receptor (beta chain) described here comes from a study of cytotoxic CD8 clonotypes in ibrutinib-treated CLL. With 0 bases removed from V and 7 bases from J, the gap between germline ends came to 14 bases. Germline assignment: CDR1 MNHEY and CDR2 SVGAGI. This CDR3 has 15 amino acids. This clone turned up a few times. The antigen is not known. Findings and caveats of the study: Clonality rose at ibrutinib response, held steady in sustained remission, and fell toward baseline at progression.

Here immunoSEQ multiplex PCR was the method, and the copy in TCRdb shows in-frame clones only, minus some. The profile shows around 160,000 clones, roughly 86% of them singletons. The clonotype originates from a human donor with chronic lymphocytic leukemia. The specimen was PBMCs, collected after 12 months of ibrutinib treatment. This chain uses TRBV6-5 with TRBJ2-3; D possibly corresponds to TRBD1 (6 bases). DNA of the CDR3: TGTGCCAGCAGTTACTCGGGCACAGGGAGAAATACGCAGTATTTT. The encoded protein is CASSYSGTGRNTQYF.